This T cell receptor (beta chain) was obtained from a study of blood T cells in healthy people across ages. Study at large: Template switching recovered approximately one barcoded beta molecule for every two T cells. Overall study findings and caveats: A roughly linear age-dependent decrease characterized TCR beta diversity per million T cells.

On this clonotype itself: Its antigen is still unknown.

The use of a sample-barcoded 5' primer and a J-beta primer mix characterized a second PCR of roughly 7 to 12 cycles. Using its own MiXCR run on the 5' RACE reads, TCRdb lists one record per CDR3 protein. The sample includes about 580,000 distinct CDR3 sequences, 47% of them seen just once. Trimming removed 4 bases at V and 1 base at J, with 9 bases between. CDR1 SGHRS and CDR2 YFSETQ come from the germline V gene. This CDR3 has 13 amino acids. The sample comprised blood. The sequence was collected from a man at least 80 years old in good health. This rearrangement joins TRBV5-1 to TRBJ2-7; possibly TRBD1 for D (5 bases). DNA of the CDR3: TGCGCCAGCAGCCAGGACACTTCCTACGAGCAGTACTTC. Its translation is CASSQDTSYEQYF.